The 12 T cell receptor beta chains below all came from one sample that was sequenced in a study of cytomegalovirus exposure and HLA in healthy donors. PCR employed 60 Vbeta and 13 Jbeta primers. Assay: immunoSEQ multiplex PCR; the TCRdb copy retains only in-frame clones and omits some. The table records under 200,000 clones, about 80% of them present only once. The sequencing sample was made of PBMCs. Receptors were obtained from a woman in her 50s in good health and CMV-seropositive.

The chain links TRBV5-1 to TRBJ1-2; TRBD1 might be the D (6 bases). V was trimmed by 0 bases and J by 8 bases, leaving 14 bases between them. The length of the CDR3 is 14 residues. Looked up from germline, CDR1 is SGHRS and CDR2 is YFSETQ. The DNA of the CDR3 is TGCGCCAGCAGCTTGGCTTACCGGACAGACGGCTACACCTTC. Translating it yields CASSLAYRTDGYTF.

The chain carries TRBV28 and TRBJ1-2; 7 nucleotides agree with TRBD1. The CDR3 runs 15 residues. CDR1 is MDHEN and CDR2 is SYDVKM in the germline V gene. Germline trimming cut 5 bases from V and 2 bases from J; bases unmatched to any gene: 8. For the CDR3, the DNA is TGTGCCAGCAGTCCCTCGGGACAGCTAAACTATGGCTACACCTTC. Encoded protein: CASSPSGQLNYGYTF.

The sample holds a few counts of this clone. The V call is TRBV12-2, the J call TRBJ1-1; the table's D call, TRBD1, has no DNA check behind it. TRBV12-2 is classified as a pseudogene. CDR3 length: 16 amino acids. The CDR3 is CASRPRQGERNTEAFF. In DNA, the CDR3 is TGTGCAAGTCGCCCACGACAGGGAGAGAGGAACACTGAAGCTTTCTTT.

The gene calls are TRBV9 and TRBJ1-4; weak D call: TRBD1 (5 bases). Between the trimmed V and J ends, which lost 0 bases and 3 bases, there was a span of 12 bases. The CDR3 length is 16 residues. Germline V lookup: CDR1 SGDLS, CDR2 YYNGEE. In DNA, the CDR3 is TGTGCCAGCAGCGTAGGGGGGGTAGGGGCTAATGAAAAACTGTTTTTT. The encoded protein is CASSVGGVGANEKLFF.

The chain combines TRBV7-2 with TRBJ1-1; maybe TRBD1 (5 bases). This CDR3 spans 15 amino acids. The V gene lost 1 base and the J gene lost 1 base, with 10 bases spanning the gap. Germline V gives CDR1 SGHTA, CDR2 FQGNSA. CDR3: CASSLVGGSNTEAFF. Written as DNA, the CDR3 is TGTGCCAGCAGCTTAGTCGGGGGGTCGAACACTGAAGCTTTCTTT.

This clone was seen a handful of times. This chain links TRBV11-3 with TRBJ2-2; the D gene is possibly TRBD2 (8 bases). This CDR3 is built from 15 residues. V was shortened by 5 bases and J by 5 bases, with 15 bases between the two germline ends. Germline V gives CDR1 SGHNT, CDR2 YENEEA. CDR3 coding DNA: TGTGCCAGCAGCCCGGGAGGGGGCCTAACCGGGGAGCTGTTTTTT. It is translated as CASSPGGGLTGELFF.

This clone appeared a single time. The genes are TRBV19 and TRBJ1-2, with D tentatively TRBD1 (5 bases). Germline CDR1 and CDR2: LNHDA and SQIVND (reference sequence). V was clipped by 7 bases and J by 4 bases, with 16 bases between them. The CDR3 sequence is 14 residues long. The CDR3 sequence is CASTTAGLGYGYTF. DNA for the CDR3: TGTGCCAGTACCACGGCAGGGTTGGGCTATGGCTACACCTTC.

V and J are TRBV28 and TRBJ2-7, with TRBD1 matching over 9 bases. Germline assignment: CDR1 MDHEN and CDR2 SYDVKM. The CDR3 runs 15 residues. V dropped 5 bases and J dropped 5; count of bases not matched to a gene: 10. In nucleotides, the CDR3 is TGTGCCAGCAGTCCCGCCGGGACAGGGTTTAACGAGCAGTACTTC. Residues: CASSPAGTGFNEQYF.

CDR3 in amino acids: CASRLGVETQYF. DNA for the CDR3: TGTGCCAGCAGGCTAGGGGTGGAGACCCAGTACTTC. The gene calls are TRBV5-6 and TRBJ2-5, with D maybe TRBD1 (5 bases). The CDR3 loop spans 12 amino acids. V was clipped by 5 bases and J by 5 bases, with 10 bases between them. In germline, CDR1 is SGHDT, CDR2 YYEEEE. Based on the CDR3 plus reference TRBV5-6 and TRBJ2-5, the full variable domain is DAGVTQSPTHLIKTRGQQVTLRCSPKSGHDTVSWYQQALGQGPQFIFQYYEEEERQRGNFPDRFSGHQFPNYSSELNVNALLLGDSALYLCASRLGVETQYFGPGTRLLVL.

V usage is TRBV6-6 and J usage is TRBJ2-7, with D unclear. There are 14 residues in the CDR3. Per germline, CDR1 MNHNY and CDR2 SVGAGI (reference sequence). Trimming shortened V by 4 bases and J by 7 bases, and 17 bases separated the two germline ends. CDR3 sequence reads: CASSFEYRGTEQYF. CDR3 in DNA: TGTGCCAGCAGTTTTGAATATCGCGGCACGGAGCAGTACTTC.

The chain links TRBV7-2 to TRBJ1-5, with D perhaps matching TRBD1 (5 bases). V was shortened by 2 bases and J by 1 base, with 9 bases between the two germline ends. This CDR3 has 15 residues. Germline V gene sequence: CDR1 SGHTA, CDR2 FQGNSA. The CDR3, as DNA: TGTGCCAGCAGCTTATCGAGGACAAGCAATCAGCCCCAGCATTTT. Its translation is CASSLSRTSNQPQHF.

This chain uses TRBV7-2 with TRBJ1-1; 9 nucleotides match TRBD1. The germline V gene has CDR1 SGHTA and CDR2 FQGNSA. The CDR3 spans 14 residues. Losses at the gene ends were 5 bases for V and 4 bases for J; bases not matched to a gene: 5. The CDR3: CASSHSQGATEAFF. The CDR3 DNA follows: TGTGCCAGCAGCCATTCACAGGGGGCCACTGAAGCTTTCTTT.